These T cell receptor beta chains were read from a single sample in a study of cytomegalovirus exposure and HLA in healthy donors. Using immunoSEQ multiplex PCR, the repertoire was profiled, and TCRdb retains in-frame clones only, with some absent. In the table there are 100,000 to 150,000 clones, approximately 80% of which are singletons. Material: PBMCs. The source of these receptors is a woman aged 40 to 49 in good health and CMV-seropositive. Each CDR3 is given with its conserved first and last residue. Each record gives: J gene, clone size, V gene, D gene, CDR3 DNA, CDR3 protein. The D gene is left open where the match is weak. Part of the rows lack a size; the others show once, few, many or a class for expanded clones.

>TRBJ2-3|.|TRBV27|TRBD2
TGTGCCAGCAGTTCCACTTGGACTAGCGTGGGTGTGGATACGCAGTATTTT
CASSSTWTSVGVDTQYF
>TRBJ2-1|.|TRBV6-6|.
TGTGCCAGCAGCCGCGTGTCAGGGACCTACAATGAGCAGTTCTTC
CASSRVSGTYNEQFF
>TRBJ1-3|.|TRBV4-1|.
TGCGCCAGCAGCCAGAGGGAATCCCGGGATTTTGGAAACACCATATATTTT
CASSQRESRDFGNTIYF
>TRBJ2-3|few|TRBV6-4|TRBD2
TGTGCCAGCAGTCGAGCGGGACTAAGCACAGATACGCAGTATTTT
CASSRAGLSTDTQYF
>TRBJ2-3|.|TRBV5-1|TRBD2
TGCGCCAGCAGCATAACCGGGACTAGCGGCACAGATACGCAGTATTTT
CASSITGTSGTDTQYF
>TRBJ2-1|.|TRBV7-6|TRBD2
TGTGCCAGCAGTCCTAGGAGCGGGGATCCCTACAATGAGCAGTTCTTC
CASSPRSGDPYNEQFF
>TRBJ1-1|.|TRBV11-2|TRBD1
TGTGCCAGCACATACAGGGGGAACACTGAAGCTTTCTTT
CASTYRGNTEAFF
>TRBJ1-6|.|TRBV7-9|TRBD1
TGTGCCAGCAGCTCGACAGGGGAGGGATCACCCCTCCACTTT
CASSSTGEGSPLHF
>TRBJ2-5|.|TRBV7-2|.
TGTGCCAGCAGCTTAGCGCGGGAAGAGACCCAGTACTTC
CASSLAREETQYF
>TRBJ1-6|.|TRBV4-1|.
TGCGCCAGCAGCCAAGAAGCGACCAGAGATTCACCCCTCCACTTT
CASSQEATRDSPLHF
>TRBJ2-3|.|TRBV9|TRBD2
TGTGCCAGCAGCGCCCTTTTGGGAGGGGCAGATACGCAGTATTTT
CASSALLGGADTQYF
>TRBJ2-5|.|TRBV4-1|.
TGCGCCAGCAGCCAATTGCCTCTACAAGAGACCCAGTACTTC
CASSQLPLQETQYF
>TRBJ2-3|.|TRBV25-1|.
TGTGCCAGCAGAAAGACCGGAGTGGTGGATACGCAGTATTTT
CASRKTGVVDTQYF
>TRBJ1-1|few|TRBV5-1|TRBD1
TGCGCCAGCAGCCCCGGGGACAGGGGGTGGAGTGGCACTGAAGCTTTCTTT
CASSPGDRGWSGTEAFF
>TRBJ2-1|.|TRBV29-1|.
TGCAGCGTTGAAGATGAGGGGGTGCGCAATGAGCAGTTCTTC
CSVEDEGVRNEQFF
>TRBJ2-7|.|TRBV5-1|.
TGCGCCAGCAGCTTGCAGGGGAGAGCCTACGAGCAGTACTTC
CASSLQGRAYEQYF
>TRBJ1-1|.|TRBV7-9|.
TGTGCCAGCAGCTTAAGAACGGGGGGAGGAACTGAAGCTTTCTTT
CASSLRTGGGTEAFF
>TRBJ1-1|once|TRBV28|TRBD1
TGTGCCAGCAGTTCAACACGGACAGGGGGCATAGGAGCTTTCTTT
CASSSTRTGGIGAFF
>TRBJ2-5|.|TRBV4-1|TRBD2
TGCGCCAGCAGCCCCGGGAGGGCCGAGGAGACCCAGTACTTC
CASSPGRAEETQYF
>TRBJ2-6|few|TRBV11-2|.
TGTGCCAGCAGCTTAGTAGGCAGGGCTGGGGCCAACGTCCTGACTTTC
CASSLVGRAGANVLTF
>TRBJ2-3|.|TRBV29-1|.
TGCAGCGCCGGCAACCTGGGACGGAGGGGCACAGATACGCAGTATTTT
CSAGNLGRRGTDTQYF
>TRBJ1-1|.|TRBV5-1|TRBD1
TGCGCCAGCAGCCCTCTCCGGGACAGGGCCCCTGAAGCTTTCTTT
CASSPLRDRAPEAFF
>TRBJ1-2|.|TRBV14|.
TGTGCCAGCAGCCAAGGCTTCGCGGGGGGTTATGGCTACACCTTC
CASSQGFAGGYGYTF
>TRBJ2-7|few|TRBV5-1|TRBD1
TGCGCCAGCAGCTCGACGACAGGGGAGGTTTACGAGCAGTACTTC
CASSSTTGEVYEQYF
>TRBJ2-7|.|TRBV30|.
TGTGCCTGGGAACAGGGAATCGTCCACGAGCAGTACTTC
CAWEQGIVHEQYF
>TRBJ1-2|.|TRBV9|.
TGTGCCAGCGGACACGGAGTACTGGGTGGCTACACCTTC
CASGHGVLGGYTF
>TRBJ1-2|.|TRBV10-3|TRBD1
TGTGCCATCAGTGCCCCGGGACAGCAAAGTGGCTACACCTTC
CAISAPGQQSGYTF
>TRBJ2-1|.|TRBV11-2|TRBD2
TGTGCCAGCAGCTTATTGCGGGAGTCAAGCGGGGAGCAGTTCTTC
CASSLLRESSGEQFF
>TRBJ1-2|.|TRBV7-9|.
TGTGCCAGCAGCTTAGACAGGGTTAACTATGGCTACACCTTC
CASSLDRVNYGYTF
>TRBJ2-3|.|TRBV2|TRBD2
TGTGCCAGCGGGCGCGGGAGGGCCGCAGATACGCAGTATTTT
CASGRGRAADTQYF
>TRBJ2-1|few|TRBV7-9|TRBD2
TGTGCCAGCACCAGAGCGGGGGGCTACAATGAGCAGTTCTTC
CASTRAGGYNEQFF
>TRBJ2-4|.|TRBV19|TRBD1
TGTGCCAGTAGTACGCCCACGGGACAGGGGTTTTTAGCCAAAAACATTCAGTACTTC
CASSTPTGQGFLAKNIQYF
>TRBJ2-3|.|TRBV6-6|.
TGTGCCAGCAGGGGTAGCGGAACCCACAGTGGTACGCAGTATTTT
CASRGSGTHSGTQYF
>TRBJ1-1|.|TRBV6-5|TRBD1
TGTGCCAGCAGTTACTCGAAGGGACAGGCTATTTCAGCTTTCTTT
CASSYSKGQAISAFF
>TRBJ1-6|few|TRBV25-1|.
TGTGCCAGCAGTGAAGTACAGAATTCACCCCTCCACTTT
CASSEVQNSPLHF
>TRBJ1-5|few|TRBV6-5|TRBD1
TGTGCCAGCAGCGAGCAGACAGGGAGCAATCAGCCCCAGCATTTT
CASSEQTGSNQPQHF
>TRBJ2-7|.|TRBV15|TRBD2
TGTGCCACCAGCAGAATAGCGGGAGGGCCCGTCTACGAGCAGTACTTC
CATSRIAGGPVYEQYF
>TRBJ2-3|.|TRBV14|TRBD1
TGTGCCAGCAGCCCCCTGGACAGGGGAGATACGCAGTATTTT
CASSPLDRGDTQYF
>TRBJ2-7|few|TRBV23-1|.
TGCGCCAGCAGTCCCCAGTCTCGGACAGAGTTCTACGAGCAGTACTTC
CASSPQSRTEFYEQYF
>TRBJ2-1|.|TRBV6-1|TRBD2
TGTGCCAGCAGAGGTAGCGGGAGGGGTGAGCAGTTCTTC
CASRGSGRGEQFF
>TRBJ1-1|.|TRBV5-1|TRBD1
TGCGCCAGCAGCCTGGGACAGACGAACACTGAAGCTTTCTTT
CASSLGQTNTEAFF
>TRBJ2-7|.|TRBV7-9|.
TGTGCCAGCAGCTTAGTACAGGATTCCTACGAGCAGTACTTC
CASSLVQDSYEQYF
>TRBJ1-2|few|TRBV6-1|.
TGTGCCAGCAGTGCACGGGACACCAATAACTATGGCTACACCTTC
CASSARDTNNYGYTF
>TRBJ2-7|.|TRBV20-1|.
TGCAGTGCTACCTCGGGGGACGAGCAGTACTTC
CSATSGDEQYF
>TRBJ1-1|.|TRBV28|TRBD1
TGTGCCAGCAGTGCACTCGGACAGGGGAACACTGAAGCTTTCTTT
CASSALGQGNTEAFF
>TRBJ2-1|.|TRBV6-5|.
TGTGCCAGCAGTTACAGGGAAGGGGATGAGCAGTTCTTC
CASSYREGDEQFF